This TCR beta chain is drawn from a study of blood T cell repertoires in COVID-19. Study in general: From the United States, Italy and Spain came samples of acute and convalescent COVID-19. Sources were T cells, B-cell-depleted T cells, or PBMCs; the material itself was cDNA or gDNA.

Original processing methods: Reference gene primer amplification in the assay estimated nucleated cell counts. Assay: immunoSEQ multiplex PCR; the TCRdb copy retains only in-frame clones and omits some. V, J and clone size derive from that table, while D and trimming were established from the DNA sequence. The sample includes 300,000 to 350,000 clones, around 87% of them seen just once. Germline CDR1 SEHNR, CDR2 FQNEAQ (reference sequence). The CDR3 extends over 13 amino acids. The V end lost 6 bases, the J end lost 13 bases, and 16 bases lay between the germline ends. The sequence was collected from a man between 18 and 35 years old with active or convalescent COVID-19. Sequencing used peripheral blood. V and J are TRBV7-9 and TRBJ1-6; D is ambiguous. CDR3 in DNA: TGTGCCAGCAGACTTCGGCCGGGAGCTCCCCTCCACTTT. Translating gives CASRLRPGAPLHF. Together with reference TRBV7-9 and TRBJ1-6, the CDR3 gives the full variable domain: DTGVSQNPRHKITKRGQNVTFRCDPISEHNRLYWYRQTLGQGPEFLTYFQNEAQLEKSRLLSDRFSAERPKGSFSTLEIQRTEQGDSAMYLCASRLRPGAPLHFGNGTRLTVT.